The T cell receptor (beta chain) under discussion was sequenced for a study of blood T cell repertoires in COVID-19. Study information: The United States, Italy and Spain provided the acute and convalescent COVID-19 samples. Sources were T cells, B-cell-depleted T cells, or PBMCs; the material itself was cDNA or gDNA.

Authors' methods: Nucleated cell number was recorded as an estimate derived from reference gene primer amplification. Assay used: immunoSEQ multiplex PCR; TCRdb lists only in-frame clones, some missing. Clonal size and the V and J genes are those of that table, whereas D and trimming came from the DNA. This sample has some 53,000 clones; about 92% occur once, and the top ten carry around 3.2%. Trimming pared 0 bases from V and 4 bases from J, leaving 16 bases between. Looked up from germline, CDR1 is SGHTA and CDR2 is FQGNSA. The CDR3 is 16 residues long. This clonotype was obtained from a human donor in a cohort sampled during active COVID-19. The chain links TRBV7-2 to TRBJ2-7; TRBD2 might be the D (6 bases). What was sequenced was peripheral blood. As DNA, the CDR3 is TGTGCCAGCAGCTTAGCGAACTCCGGGGGTTTATACGAGCAGTACTTC. This gives the protein CASSLANSGGLYEQYF.